The T cell receptor beta chain described here comes from a study of post-analysis software for immune sequencing data. Study-wide results and caveats: A few TRBV segments (TRBV5-6, TRBV5-1 and TRBV20-1 among them) occurred more frequently in patients than in controls.

Researchers reported that TCR beta cDNA libraries carried unique molecular identifiers. One entry per CDR3 protein results from TCRdb running MiXCR on the PCR reads. The table lists about 150,000 distinct CDR3 sequences, about 29% of them singletons, with over 1.2% in the top ten. Concerning this clonotype: What it recognizes is unknown.

The CDR3 has 17 amino acids. From germline, CDR1 is LNHNV and CDR2 YYDKDF (reference sequence). The V and J ends lost 0 bases and 1 base, in that order; junction bases with no gene match: 6. The genes are TRBV15 and TRBJ2-7, with TRBD2 matching 10 bases. The material sequenced was blood. The sequence derives from a girl aged 5-17 years with multiple sclerosis. CDR3 sequence reads: CATSRDLTSGMSYEQYF. Here the CDR3 DNA reads TGTGCCACCAGCAGAGATCTTACTAGCGGGATGTCCTACGAGCAGTACTTC.